This T cell receptor (beta chain) appears in the sequencing data of a study of blood T cell repertoires in COVID-19. In the study's own analysis: Cell counts per sample came from amplifying reference gene primers. Using immunoSEQ multiplex PCR, the repertoire was profiled, and TCRdb retains in-frame clones only, with some absent. The DNA was the basis for D and trimming; V, J and clone size are from that table. The table records 20,000 to 30,000 clones, 80% to 90% of them present only once. J gave up 8 bases and V 5 bases, and 6 bases lay outside the gene matches. Germline CDR1 is SGHTA and CDR2 is FQGTGA. The CDR3 covers 13 residues.

This receptor was taken from a man in his sixties or seventies with acute or convalescent COVID-19. Sequenced sample: peripheral blood. V is TRBV7-3 and J is TRBJ2-1; 7 positions agree with TRBD2. Here the CDR3 reads CASSKTSYDEQFF. For the CDR3, the DNA is TGTGCCAGCAGCAAGACTAGCTATGATGAGCAGTTCTTC. The complete variable domain, with remaining parts taken from reference TRBV7-3 and TRBJ2-1, reads GAGVSQTPSNKVTEKGKYVELRCDPISGHTALYWYRQSLGQGPEFLIYFQGTGAADDSGLPNDRFFAVRPEGSVSTLKIQRTERGDSAVYLCASSKTSYDEQFFGPGTRLTVL.